This entry features one T cell receptor beta chain sequence. How the authors handled the data: Quantification of nucleated cells was approximated via reference gene primer amplification. Generated by immunoSEQ multiplex PCR, the TCRdb table keeps only in-frame clones and is missing some. The V and J calls and clone size are taken from that table; D and trimming were inferred from the DNA. The profile shows 100,000 or so clones, 70% to 90% of them singletons. The data stem from a study of blood T cell repertoires in COVID-19. Study-wide background: Collection of acute and convalescent COVID-19 samples took place in the United States, Italy and Spain. PBMCs, B-cell-depleted T cells, or T cells were the source of the cDNA or gDNA that made up the material.

V was pared by 5 bases and J by 0 bases, with 11 bases between. The CDR3 is 14 amino acids. Per the germline V gene, CDR1 is LNHDA and CDR2 is SQIVND (reference sequence). The chain has TRBV19 and TRBJ2-7, with unresolved D. Sequenced material: peripheral blood. The TCR originated in a man aged 45-60 years with active or convalescent COVID-19. The CDR3 DNA reads as TGTGCCAGTAGTGATTGGAGTAACTCCTACGAGCAGTACTTC. It codes for CASSDWSNSYEQYF.